Shown below are 25 T cell receptor beta chains from a single sample sequenced in a study of T cell responses to AZD1222 COVID-19 vaccine. The repertoire was sequenced with immunoSEQ multiplex PCR; TCRdb's copy has only in-frame clones and lacks some. The profile shows 90,000 to 120,000 clones, 80% to 90% of them singletons. The sequencing here drew on peripheral blood, taken on day 0 of AZD1222 vaccination. These receptors originate from an adult in good health.

The CDR3 nucleotides are TGTGCCAGCAGTCCGACCCAACTCGGACTCGGAGAGCAGTTCTTC. This gives the protein CASSPTQLGLGEQFF. The genes are TRBV6-2 or TRBV6-3 and TRBJ2-1, with D possibly TRBD2 on 5 matching bases. The CDR3 has 15 residues. Trimming removed 5 bases at V and 10 bases at J, with 21 bases between. Looked up from germline, CDR1 is MNHEY and CDR2 is SVGEGT.

The rearrangement links TRBV6-5 to TRBJ1-1; perhaps TRBD1 as D (6 bases). The germline V gene encodes CDR1 MNHEY and CDR2 SVGAGI. This CDR3 spans 13 amino acids. V shed 1 base and J shed 4 bases, with 7 bases lying between them. The CDR3 spells CASSYLQGTEAFF. The CDR3 nucleotides are TGTGCCAGCAGTTACTTACAGGGCACTGAAGCTTTCTTT.

The rearrangement uses TRBV23-1 and TRBJ1-5; D is possibly TRBD1 (5 bases). TRBV23-1 carries the ORF label, with uncertain function. The length of the CDR3 is 17 residues. Trimming took 1 base from V and 1 from J, leaving 14 bases between them. CDR3 nucleotide sequence: TGCGCCAGCAGTCAATGCAGGAGGGGCCAAAGCAATCAGCCCCAGCATTTT. Translating it yields CASSQCRRGQSNQPQHF.

The J gene is TRBJ1-1, the V gene TRBV7-9; D might be TRBD1 (5 bases). V lost 3 bases, J lost 3 bases, and 8 bases lay in between. Germline loops: CDR1 SEHNR, CDR2 FQNEAQ (reference sequence). The CDR3 sequence is 13 residues long. The CDR3 spells CASSFDSYTEAFF. The DNA for the CDR3 is TGTGCCAGCAGCTTCGACAGCTACACTGAAGCTTTCTTT.

V gene TRBV15 combines with J gene TRBJ2-4, with 7 bases aligning to TRBD1. The V gene end was trimmed by 3 bases and the J gene end by 3 bases; junction bases not matched to a gene: 8. The CDR3 consists of 16 residues. Germline values: CDR1 LNHNV, CDR2 YYDKDF (reference sequence). CDR3 bases: TGTGCCACCAGCAGTCGAGGGGACAGACACAAAAACATTCAGTACTTC. It translates to CATSSRGDRHKNIQYF.

This clone has a single count. This chain joins TRBV7-3 and TRBJ1-2, with D possibly being TRBD1 (6 bases). This CDR3 comprises 15 residues. The germline gives CDR1 SGHTA, CDR2 FQGTGA. Trimming cost V 2 bases and J 4 bases, with 14 bases left between them. The CDR3 sequence: CASSLGAGQSYGYTF. CDR3 nucleotide sequence: TGTGCCAGCAGCTTAGGCGCTGGACAGAGCTATGGCTACACCTTC.

This clone was observed a handful of times. The chain carries TRBV5-1 and TRBJ1-2; D possibly corresponds to TRBD1 (5 bases). Per germline, CDR1 SGHRS and CDR2 YFSETQ. The CDR3 sequence is 14 residues long. V was shortened by 4 bases and J by 3 bases, with 13 bases between the two germline ends. CDR3 amino acids: CASSAGGYDYGYTF. The CDR3, as DNA: TGCGCCAGCAGCGCGGGGGGATACGACTATGGCTACACCTTC.

The chain uses TRBV5-1 and TRBJ1-1, with TRBD1 as a possible D gene (6 bases). CDR3 length: 14 amino acids. Germline CDR1 reads SGHRS; CDR2 reads YFSETQ. V lost 5 bases and J lost 0, with 11 bases in between. CDR3 in DNA: TGCGCCAGCAGTGTTACAGGGATGAACACTGAAGCTTTCTTT. This translates into CASSVTGMNTEAFF. Supplemented by reference TRBV5-1 and TRBJ1-1, the full variable domain reads KAGVTQTPRYLIKTRGQQVTLSCSPISGHRSVSWYQQTPGQGLQFLFEYFSETQRNKGNFPGRFSGRQFSNSRSEMNVSTLELGDSALYLCASSVTGMNTEAFFGQGTRLTVV.

The gene calls are TRBV7-8 and TRBJ1-1, with D possibly matching TRBD1 (5 bases). Between the trimmed V and J ends, which lost 1 base and 0 bases, there was a span of 15 bases. The CDR3 runs 17 residues. Germline V gives CDR1 SGHVS, CDR2 FQNEAQ. CDR3 nucleotides: TGTGCCAGCAGCTTAGGCGGGTGGGGCACCGTGAACACTGAAGCTTTCTTT. Protein product: CASSLGGWGTVNTEAFF. Full variable domain (rest looked up from reference TRBV7-8 and TRBJ1-1): GAGVSQSPRYKVAKRGQDVALRCDPISGHVSLFWYQQALGQGPEFLTYFQNEAQLDKSGLPSDRFFAERPEGSVSTLKIQRTQQEDSAVYLCASSLGGWGTVNTEAFFGQGTRLTVV.

The rearrangement uses TRBV6-2 or TRBV6-3 and TRBJ1-5; D is undetermined. Germline V gives CDR1 MNHEY, CDR2 SVGEGT. The CDR3 has 15 residues. V lost 2 bases to trimming and J lost 3 bases, with 11 bases between them. For the CDR3, the DNA is TGTGCCAGCAGTTACGATGGCCTCCCCAATCAGCCCCAGCATTTT. Translation: CASSYDGLPNQPQHF.

The rearrangement links TRBV11-2 to TRBJ2-3; the D gene is possibly TRBD2 (6 bases). Germline CDR1 is SGHAT and CDR2 is FQNNGV. The CDR3 loop spans 17 amino acids. V gave up 5 bases and J gave up 2 bases, with 20 bases separating them. CDR3 sequence: CASSRPRGTPYTDTQYF. In DNA form, the CDR3 reads TGTGCCAGCAGCCGACCCCGGGGGACCCCATACACAGATACGCAGTATTTT.

V is TRBV10-3 and J is TRBJ2-7; 9 bases align to TRBD1. Losses at the gene ends were 3 bases for V and 3 bases for J; bases not matched to a gene: 6. CDR3 length equals 15 residues. Per germline, CDR1 ENHRY and CDR2 SYGVKD. CDR3 coding DNA: TGTGCCATCAGTGAACTGGCGACAGGGGGCTACGAGCAGTACTTC. This gives the protein CAISELATGGYEQYF.

The rearrangement uses TRBV10-3 and TRBJ2-6; D possibly corresponds to TRBD2 (5 bases). The V gene lost 10 bases and the J gene lost 4 bases, with 20 bases spanning the gap. The CDR3 runs to 16 residues. Germline values: CDR1 ENHRY, CDR2 SYGVKD. Here the CDR3 DNA reads TGTGCCAGCGCTCGGACGCACCCGGGGGGGGCCAACGTCCTGACTTTC. It yields the protein CASARTHPGGANVLTF.

The chain is built from TRBV28 and TRBJ2-3; 8 bases are a match to TRBD2. The germline V gene has CDR1 MDHEN and CDR2 SYDVKM. Trimming cost V 10 bases and J 5 bases; bases outside gene matches: 14. The CDR3 runs 15 residues. The CDR3 nucleotides are TGTGCCACCACCCTAGGCGGGGGGCTCGGAGATACGCAGTATTTT. This codes for CATTLGGGLGDTQYF.

This clone was found once. This chain joins TRBV7-2 and TRBJ1-2; D remains unclear. V was cut by 3 bases and J by 4 bases, with 12 bases left in between. Germline CDR1 SGHTA, CDR2 FQGNSA. The CDR3 covers 14 residues. CDR3 region: CASSLGGGVYGYTF. The CDR3 DNA reads as TGTGCCAGCAGCTTGGGCGGCGGTGTCTATGGCTACACCTTC.

The V and J genes are TRBV14 and TRBJ2-7, with D unclear. With 1 base removed from V and 3 bases from J, the gap between germline ends came to 19 bases. This CDR3 is built from 17 residues. In germline, CDR1 is SGHDN, CDR2 FVKESK. CDR3 DNA sequence: TGTGCCAGCAGCCAAGCCCCCCGTTCACGGCTACTCTACGAGCAGTACTTC. Its translation: CASSQAPRSRLLYEQYF. The variable domain in full, with the rest retrieved from reference TRBV14 and TRBJ2-7, is EAGVTQFPSHSVIEKGQTVTLRCDPISGHDNLYWYRRVMGKEIKFLLHFVKESKQDESGMPNNRFLAERTGGTYSTLKVQPAELEDSGVYFCASSQAPRSRLLYEQYFGPGTRLTVT.

This CDR3 is CATREWSYTF. CDR3 bases: TGTGCCACCCGAGAATGGAGCTACACCTTC. The V gene is TRBV10-3, the J gene TRBJ1-2; no firm D call. Germline V gene data show CDR1 as ENHRY and CDR2 as SYGVKD. This CDR3 region has 10 residues. V was pared by 10 bases and J by 9 bases, with 12 bases between.

This chain uses TRBV28 with TRBJ2-3; 10 bases fit TRBD2. Germline loops: CDR1 MDHEN, CDR2 SYDVKM. J was trimmed by 7 bases and V by 7 bases; bases with no gene match: 8. The CDR3 extends over 14 amino acids. The DNA for the CDR3 is TGTGCCAGCAAGGCTAGCGGGGGACATCATACGCAGTATTTT. Its protein product is CASKASGGHHTQYF.

This clone was found a few times. The rearrangement links TRBV9 to TRBJ2-5; 10 positions agree with TRBD2. Germline lookup yields CDR1 SGDLS and CDR2 YYNGEE. V shed 6 bases and J 0 bases; nucleotides not matched to a gene: 14. CDR3 size: 18 residues. CDR3 DNA: TGTGCCAGCACCACGGGGGCCTTAGCGGGGGGCTACCAAGAGACCCAGTACTTC. Its protein product is CASTTGALAGGYQETQYF.

The V gene is TRBV30, the J gene TRBJ1-1, with D uncertain. Germline V gene sequence: CDR1 GTSNPN, CDR2 SVGIG (reference sequence). V lost 1 base and J lost 1, with 10 bases in between. The CDR3 has 14 residues. The CDR3 sequence: CAWSGHPQNTEAFF. CDR3 DNA sequence: TGTGCCTGGAGTGGACACCCCCAGAACACTGAAGCTTTCTTT.

The gene calls are TRBV19 and TRBJ1-5; 8 nucleotides align to TRBD1. The CDR3 sequence is 13 residues long. Trimming removed 7 bases from V and 6 bases from J; junction bases left unmatched: 5. Per germline, CDR1 LNHDA and CDR2 SQIVND (reference sequence). In DNA, the CDR3 is TGTGCCAGTAATAGAGACAGGGGTCAGCCCCAGCATTTT. Protein product: CASNRDRGQPQHF.

This sequence joins TRBV7-8 and TRBJ2-7; no clear D gene. Germline V gives CDR1 SGHVS, CDR2 FQNEAQ. The CDR3 loop spans 17 amino acids. V was cut by 2 bases and J by 6 bases, with 23 bases left in between. The CDR3 nucleotides are TGTGCCAGCAGCTTAATCCCCGGGTCGCTAGTATCCGGCGAGCAGTACTTC. Protein product: CASSLIPGSLVSGEQYF. Full variable domain (outside the CDR3, taken from reference TRBV7-8 and TRBJ2-7): GAGVSQSPRYKVAKRGQDVALRCDPISGHVSLFWYQQALGQGPEFLTYFQNEAQLDKSGLPSDRFFAERPEGSVSTLKIQRTQQEDSAVYLCASSLIPGSLVSGEQYFGPGTRLTVT.

CDR3 DNA: TGTGCCAGCAGGAGAGGGGGCGTAGCAGATACGCAGTATTTT. The encoded protein is CASRRGGVADTQYF. J is TRBJ2-3 and V is TRBV6-5; 7 nucleotides agree with TRBD1. This CDR3 has 14 residues. Germline V gene data show CDR1 as MNHEY and CDR2 as SVGAGI. V gave up 6 bases and J gave up 4 bases; unmatched junction bases: 7.

The V gene is TRBV27, the J gene TRBJ2-5, with 9 bases identical to TRBD2. Germline CDR1 is MNHEY and CDR2 is SMNVEV (reference sequence). The V gene end was trimmed by 5 bases and the J gene end by 0 bases; junction bases not matched to a gene: 1. CDR3 length: 14 amino acids. The CDR3 sequence: CASSLAGYQETQYF. The CDR3, as DNA: TGTGCCAGCAGTCTAGCGGGGTACCAAGAGACCCAGTACTTC.

CDR3 in amino acids: CASSYGGRGGTDTQYF. CDR3 nucleotide sequence: TGTGCCAGCAGTTACGGGGGTCGTGGCGGCACAGATACGCAGTATTTT. The rearrangement joins TRBV6-6 to TRBJ2-3; D might be TRBD1 or TRBD2, each matching 5 bases. The CDR3 runs 16 residues. Per germline, CDR1 MNHNY and CDR2 SVGAGI (reference sequence). The ends were cut back, 2 bases at V and 1 base at J, with 13 bases in the middle.